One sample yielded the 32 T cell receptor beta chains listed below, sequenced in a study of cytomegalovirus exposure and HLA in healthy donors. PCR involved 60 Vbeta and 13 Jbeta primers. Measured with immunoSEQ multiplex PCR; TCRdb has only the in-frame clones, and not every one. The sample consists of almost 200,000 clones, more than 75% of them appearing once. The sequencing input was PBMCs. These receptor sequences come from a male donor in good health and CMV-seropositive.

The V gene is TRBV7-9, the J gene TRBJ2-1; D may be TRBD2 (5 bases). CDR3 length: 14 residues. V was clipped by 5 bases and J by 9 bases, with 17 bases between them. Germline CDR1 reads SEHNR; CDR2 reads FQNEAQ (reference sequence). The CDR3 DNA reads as TGTGCCAGCAGCCCCGGGGTCGGGAAGGGTGAGCAGTTCTTC. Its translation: CASSPGVGKGEQFF.

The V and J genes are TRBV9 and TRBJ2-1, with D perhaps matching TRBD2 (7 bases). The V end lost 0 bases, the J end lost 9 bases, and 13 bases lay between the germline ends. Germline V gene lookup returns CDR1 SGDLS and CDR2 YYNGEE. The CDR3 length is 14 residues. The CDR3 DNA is TGTGCCAGCAGCGTAGAAACAGGGAGGGGTGAGCAGTTCTTC. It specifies CASSVETGRGEQFF.

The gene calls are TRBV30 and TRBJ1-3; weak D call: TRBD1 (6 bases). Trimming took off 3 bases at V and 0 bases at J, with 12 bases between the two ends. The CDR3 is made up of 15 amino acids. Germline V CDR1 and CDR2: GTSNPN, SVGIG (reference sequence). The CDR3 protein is CAWRGDRRSGNTIYF. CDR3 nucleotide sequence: TGTGCCTGGAGGGGAGACAGGCGCTCTGGAAACACCATATATTTT.

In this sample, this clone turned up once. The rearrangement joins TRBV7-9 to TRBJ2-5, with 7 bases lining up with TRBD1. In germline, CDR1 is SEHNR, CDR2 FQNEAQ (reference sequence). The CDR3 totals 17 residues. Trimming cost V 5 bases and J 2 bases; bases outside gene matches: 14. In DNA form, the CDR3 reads TGTGCCAGCAGCCAGAAGACAGGGACGGGTCCACAAGAGACCCAGTACTTC. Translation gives CASSQKTGTGPQETQYF.

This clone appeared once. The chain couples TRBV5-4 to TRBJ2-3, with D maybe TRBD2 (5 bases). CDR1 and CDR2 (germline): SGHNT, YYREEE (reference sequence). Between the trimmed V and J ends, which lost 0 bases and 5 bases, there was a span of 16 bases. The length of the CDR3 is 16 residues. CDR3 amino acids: CASSLAKGAVQDTQYF. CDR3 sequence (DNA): TGTGCCAGCAGCTTGGCAAAGGGAGCGGTACAAGATACGCAGTATTTT. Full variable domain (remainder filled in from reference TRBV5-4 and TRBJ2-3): ETGVTQSPTHLIKTRGQQVTLRCSSQSGHNTVSWYQQALGQGPQFIFQYYREEENGRGNFPPRFSGLQFPNYSSELNVNALELDDSALYLCASSLAKGAVQDTQYFGPGTRLTVL.

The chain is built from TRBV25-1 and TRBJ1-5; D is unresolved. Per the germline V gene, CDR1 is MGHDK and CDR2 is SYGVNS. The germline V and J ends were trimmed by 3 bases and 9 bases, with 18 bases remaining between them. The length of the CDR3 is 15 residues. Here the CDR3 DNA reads TGTGCCAGCAGTGATTCTTTCCCAGGCTCGGTGCCCCAGCATTTT. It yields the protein CASSDSFPGSVPQHF.

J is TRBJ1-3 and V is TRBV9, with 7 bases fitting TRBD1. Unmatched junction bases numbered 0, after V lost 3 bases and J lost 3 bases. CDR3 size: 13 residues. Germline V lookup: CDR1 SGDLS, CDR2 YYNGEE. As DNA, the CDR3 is TGTGCCAGCAGCGACAGGGGTGGAAACACCATATATTTT. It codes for CASSDRGGNTIYF.

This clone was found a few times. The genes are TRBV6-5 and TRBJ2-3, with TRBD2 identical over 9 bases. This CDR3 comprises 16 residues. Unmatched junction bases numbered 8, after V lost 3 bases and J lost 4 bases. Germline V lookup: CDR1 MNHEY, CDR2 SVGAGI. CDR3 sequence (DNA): TGTGCCAGCAGTTATGAGGCGGGGGGGCCTGCAGATACGCAGTATTTT. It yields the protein CASSYEAGGPADTQYF.

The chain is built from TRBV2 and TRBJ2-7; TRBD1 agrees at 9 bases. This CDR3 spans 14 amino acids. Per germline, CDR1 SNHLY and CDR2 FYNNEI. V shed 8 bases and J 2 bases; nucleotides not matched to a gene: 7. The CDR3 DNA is TGTGCCAGCTCCTCAGACAGGGGGACCTACGAGCAGTACTTC. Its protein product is CASSSDRGTYEQYF. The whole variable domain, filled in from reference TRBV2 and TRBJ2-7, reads EPEVTQTPSHQVTQMGQEVILRCVPISNHLYFYWYRQILGQKVEFLVSFYNNEISEKSEIFDDQFSVERPDGSNFTLKIRSTKLEDSAMYFCASSSDRGTYEQYFGPGTRLTVT.

The CDR3 DNA sequence: TGTGCCAGCAGCTTAAGGACTAGCGGGAGCGGGGAGCTGTTTTTT. Amino acid sequence: CASSLRTSGSGELFF. This sequence joins TRBV9 and TRBJ2-2; TRBD2 matches at 13 bases. The length of the CDR3 is 15 residues. Per the germline V gene, CDR1 is SGDLS and CDR2 is YYNGEE. With 4 bases clipped from V and 7 bases from J, the junction kept 4 bases outside the gene matches.

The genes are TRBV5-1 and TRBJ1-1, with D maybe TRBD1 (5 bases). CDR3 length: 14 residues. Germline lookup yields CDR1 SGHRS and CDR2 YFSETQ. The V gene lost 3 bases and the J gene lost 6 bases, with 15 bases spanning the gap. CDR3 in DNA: TGCGCCAGCAGCTGGACGGGACTGGACGCTGAAGCTTTCTTT. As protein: CASSWTGLDAEAFF.

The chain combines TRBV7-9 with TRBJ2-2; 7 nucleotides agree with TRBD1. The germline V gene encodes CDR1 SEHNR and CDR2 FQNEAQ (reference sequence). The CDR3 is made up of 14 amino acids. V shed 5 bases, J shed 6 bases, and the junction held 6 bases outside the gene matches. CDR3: CASSLRQGAGELFF. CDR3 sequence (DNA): TGTGCCAGCAGCCTGAGACAGGGAGCCGGGGAGCTGTTTTTT.

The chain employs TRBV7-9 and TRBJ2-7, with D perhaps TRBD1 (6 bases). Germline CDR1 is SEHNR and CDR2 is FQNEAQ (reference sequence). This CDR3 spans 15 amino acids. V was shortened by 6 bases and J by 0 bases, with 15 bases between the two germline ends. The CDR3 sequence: CASSQGWTASYEQYF. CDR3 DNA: TGTGCCAGCAGTCAGGGGTGGACCGCCTCCTACGAGCAGTACTTC.

The CDR3 is CASTPKTGVEYGYTF. The CDR3 DNA reads as TGTGCCAGTACCCCTAAGACAGGGGTTGAGTATGGCTACACCTTC. This chain joins TRBV19 and TRBJ1-2; 8 bases line up with TRBD1. This CDR3 has 15 residues. V gave up 7 bases and J gave up 5 bases; unmatched junction bases: 12. Looked up from germline, CDR1 is LNHDA and CDR2 is SQIVND (reference sequence). Together with reference TRBV19 and TRBJ1-2, the CDR3 gives the full variable domain: DGGITQSPKYLFRKEGQNVTLSCEQNLNHDAMYWYRQDPGQGLRLIYYSQIVNDFQKGDIAEGYSVSREKKESFPLTVTSAQKNPTAFYLCASTPKTGVEYGYTFGSGTRLTVV.

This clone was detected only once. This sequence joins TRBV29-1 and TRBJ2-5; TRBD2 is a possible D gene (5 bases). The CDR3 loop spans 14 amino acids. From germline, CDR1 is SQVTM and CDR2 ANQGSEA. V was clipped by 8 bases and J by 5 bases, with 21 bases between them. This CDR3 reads CSSQPRGLGETQYF. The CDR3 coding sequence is TGCAGCTCTCAACCCCGTGGACTTGGGGAGACCCAGTACTTC. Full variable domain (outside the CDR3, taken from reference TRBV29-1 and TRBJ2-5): SAVISQKPSRDICQRGTSLTIQCQVDSQVTMMFWYRQQPGQSLTLIATANQGSEATYESGFVIDKFPISRPNLTFSTLTVSNMSPEDSSIYLCSSQPRGLGETQYFGPGTRLLVL.

The CDR3: CASRSSLGPGEQYF. The CDR3 nucleotides read TGTGCCAGCAGATCCTCCCTGGGGCCTGGGGAGCAGTACTTC. The chain uses TRBV5-6 and TRBJ2-7; TRBD1 is a possible D gene (5 bases). The CDR3 has 14 residues. CDR1 is SGHDT, CDR2 YYEEEE, per germline. V lost 5 bases to trimming and J lost 7 bases, with 19 bases between them.

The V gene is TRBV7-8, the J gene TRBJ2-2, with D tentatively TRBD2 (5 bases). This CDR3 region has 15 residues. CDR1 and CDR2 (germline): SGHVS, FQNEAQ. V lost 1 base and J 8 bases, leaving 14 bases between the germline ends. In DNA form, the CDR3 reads TGTGCCAGCAGCTTAGGTAGCGTCGCTTTAGGGGAGCTGTTTTTT. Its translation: CASSLGSVALGELFF.

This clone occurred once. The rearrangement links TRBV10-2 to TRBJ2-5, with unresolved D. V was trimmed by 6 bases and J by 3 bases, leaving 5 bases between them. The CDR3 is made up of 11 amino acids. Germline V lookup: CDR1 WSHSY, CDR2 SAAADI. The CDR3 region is CASSQKETQYF. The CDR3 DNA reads TGCGCCAGCAGCCAAAAAGAGACCCAGTACTTC.

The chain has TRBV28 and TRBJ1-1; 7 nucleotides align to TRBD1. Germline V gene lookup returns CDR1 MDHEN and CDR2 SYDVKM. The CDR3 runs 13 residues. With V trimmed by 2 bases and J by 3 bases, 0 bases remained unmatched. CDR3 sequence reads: CASSLTGDTEAFF. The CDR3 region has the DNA TGTGCCAGCAGTTTAACAGGGGACACTGAAGCTTTCTTT. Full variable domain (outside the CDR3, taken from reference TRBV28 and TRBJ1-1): DVKVTQSSRYLVKRTGEKVFLECVQDMDHENMFWYRQDPGLGLRLIYFSYDVKMKEKGDIPEGYSVSREKKERFSLILESASTNQTSMYLCASSLTGDTEAFFGQGTRLTVV.

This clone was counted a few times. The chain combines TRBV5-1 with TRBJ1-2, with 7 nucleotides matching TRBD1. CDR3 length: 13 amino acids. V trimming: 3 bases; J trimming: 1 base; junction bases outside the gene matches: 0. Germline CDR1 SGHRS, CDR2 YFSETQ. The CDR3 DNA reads TGCGCCAGCAGCTACAGGGGTAACTATGGCTACACCTTC. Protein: CASSYRGNYGYTF.

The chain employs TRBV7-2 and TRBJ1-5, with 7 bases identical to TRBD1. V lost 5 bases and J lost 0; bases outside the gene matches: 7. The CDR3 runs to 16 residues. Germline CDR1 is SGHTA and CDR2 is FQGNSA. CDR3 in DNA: TGTGCCAGCAGCGTCTCCGGGACAGTTAGCAATCAGCCCCAGCATTTT. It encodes CASSVSGTVSNQPQHF.

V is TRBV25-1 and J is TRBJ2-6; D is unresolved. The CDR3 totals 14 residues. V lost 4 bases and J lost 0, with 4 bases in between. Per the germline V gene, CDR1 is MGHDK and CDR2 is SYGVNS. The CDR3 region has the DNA TGTGCCAGCAGTGTCAGCTCTGGGGCCAACGTCCTGACTTTC. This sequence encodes CASSVSSGANVLTF.

CDR3 loop: CASSFSGTSGIDEQFF. CDR3 bases: TGTGCCAGCTCTTTCTCCGGGACTAGCGGGATAGATGAGCAGTTCTTC. V is TRBV6-6 and J is TRBJ2-1, with TRBD2 matching 13 bases. CDR3 length: 16 residues. Germline assignment: CDR1 MNHNY and CDR2 SVGAGI (reference sequence). V lost 8 bases to trimming and J lost 8 bases; unmatched junction nucleotides: 12.

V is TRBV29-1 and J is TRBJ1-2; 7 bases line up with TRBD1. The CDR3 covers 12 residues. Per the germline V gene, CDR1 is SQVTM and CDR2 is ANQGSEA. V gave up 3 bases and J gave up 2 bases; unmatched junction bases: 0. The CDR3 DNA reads TGCAGCGTTGAGGGACAGAACTATGGCTACACCTTC. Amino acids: CSVEGQNYGYTF. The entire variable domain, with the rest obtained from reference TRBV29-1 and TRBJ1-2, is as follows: SAVISQKPSRDICQRGTSLTIQCQVDSQVTMMFWYRQQPGQSLTLIATANQGSEATYESGFVIDKFPISRPNLTFSTLTVSNMSPEDSSIYLCSVEGQNYGYTFGSGTRLTVV.

The CDR3, as DNA: TGTGCCACCAGCAGAGATTACAGGGGCGACTATGGCTACACCTTC. Its protein product is CATSRDYRGDYGYTF. The rearrangement uses TRBV15 and TRBJ1-2, with 7 bases fitting TRBD1. J lost 3 bases, V lost 0 bases, and 4 bases had no gene match. The CDR3 covers 15 residues. CDR1 and CDR2 (germline): LNHNV, YYDKDF (reference sequence).

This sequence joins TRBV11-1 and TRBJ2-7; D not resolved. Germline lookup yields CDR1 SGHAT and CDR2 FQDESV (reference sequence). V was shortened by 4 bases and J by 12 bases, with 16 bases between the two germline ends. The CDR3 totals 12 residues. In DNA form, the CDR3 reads TGTGCCAGCAGCTCAAAAAGACGGGTAGCGTACTTC. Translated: CASSSKRRVAYF. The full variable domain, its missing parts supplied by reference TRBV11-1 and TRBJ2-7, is EAEVAQSPRYKITEKSQAVAFWCDPISGHATLYWYRQILGQGPELLVQFQDESVVDDSQLPKDRFSAERLKGVDSTLKIQPAELGDSAMYLCASSSKRRVAYFGPGTRLTVT.

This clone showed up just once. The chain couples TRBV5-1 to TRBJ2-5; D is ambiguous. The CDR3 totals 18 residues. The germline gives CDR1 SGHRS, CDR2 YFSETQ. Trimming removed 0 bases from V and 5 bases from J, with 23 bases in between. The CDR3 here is CASSLASHSTLNPETQYF. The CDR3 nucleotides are TGCGCCAGCAGCTTGGCCTCCCATTCTACCCTGAACCCGGAGACCCAGTACTTC.

CDR3: CASRSGTANSPLHF. The CDR3 DNA reads as TGTGCCAGCAGGTCCGGGACAGCAAATTCACCCCTCCACTTT. The chain carries TRBV4-2 and TRBJ1-6; 7 bases align to TRBD1. CDR1 LGHNA and CDR2 YNFKEQ come from the germline V gene. This CDR3 spans 14 amino acids. Losses at the gene ends were 6 bases for V and 7 bases for J; bases not matched to a gene: 6.

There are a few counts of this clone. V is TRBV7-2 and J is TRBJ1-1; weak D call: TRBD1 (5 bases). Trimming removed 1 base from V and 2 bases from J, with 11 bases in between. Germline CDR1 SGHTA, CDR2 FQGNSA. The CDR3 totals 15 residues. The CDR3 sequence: CASSLGAGLNTEAFF. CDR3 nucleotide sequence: TGTGCCAGCAGCTTAGGGGCGGGGCTCAACACTGAAGCTTTCTTT.

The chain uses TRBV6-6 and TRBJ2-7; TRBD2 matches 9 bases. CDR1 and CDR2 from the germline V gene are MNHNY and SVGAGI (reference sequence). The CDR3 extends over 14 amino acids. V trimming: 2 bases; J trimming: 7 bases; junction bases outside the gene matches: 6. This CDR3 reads CASSYGGRAVEQYF. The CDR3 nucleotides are TGTGCCAGCAGTTACGGCGGGAGGGCCGTTGAGCAGTACTTC.

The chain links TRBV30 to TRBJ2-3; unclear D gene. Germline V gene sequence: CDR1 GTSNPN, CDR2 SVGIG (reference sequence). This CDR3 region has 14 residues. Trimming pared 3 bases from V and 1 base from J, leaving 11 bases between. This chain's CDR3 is CAWRARSRTDTQYF. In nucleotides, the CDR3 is TGTGCCTGGAGGGCGAGGAGCCGCACAGATACGCAGTATTTT.

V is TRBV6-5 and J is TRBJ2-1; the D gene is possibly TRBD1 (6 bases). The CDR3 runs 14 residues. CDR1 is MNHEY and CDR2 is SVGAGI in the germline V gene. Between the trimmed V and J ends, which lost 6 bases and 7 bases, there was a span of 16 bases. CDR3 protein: CASRPGLRGNEQFF. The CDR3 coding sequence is TGTGCCAGCAGACCGGGATTGAGGGGGAATGAGCAGTTCTTC.